The clone carrying this T cell receptor beta chain was detected ten times or more. Its specificity is not known. The source of the sample is a study of T cell repertoires in cytomegalovirus infection. Study information: Recently identified HLA-C-restricted CMV epitopes were used, and well-studied HLA-B-restricted CMV epitopes were used as well. Public TCR beta signatures marked donors with CMV infection and the matching HLA. Findings of the study overall: People with CMV and the relevant HLA were identified by cumulative public TCR beta family frequency. Predominance within the ex vivo response was attributable to HLA-C-restricted CMV-specific TCR beta clonotypes.

MiXCR, run by TCRdb on the reads, gives a single entry per CDR3 protein. The sample lists some 700,000 distinct CDR3 sequences; about 30% were seen once. Germline V gene sequence: CDR1 SGHTA, CDR2 FQGNSA. The V end was cut by 0 bases, the J end by 5 bases, with 14 bases between. The CDR3 covers 16 residues. The rearrangement links TRBV7-2 to TRBJ2-1; D possibly corresponds to TRBD2 (6 bases). The source of this sequence is a human donor in good health (CMV status not recorded). Some clones in this sample may be carry-over from other donors' samples. Here the sequenced sample was cultured PBMCs, taken from culture after CMV antigen stimulation. The CDR3 spells CASSLASGAGDNEQFF. The CDR3 bases are TGTGCCAGCAGCTTAGCGTCGGGAGCTGGGGACAATGAGCAGTTCTTC.